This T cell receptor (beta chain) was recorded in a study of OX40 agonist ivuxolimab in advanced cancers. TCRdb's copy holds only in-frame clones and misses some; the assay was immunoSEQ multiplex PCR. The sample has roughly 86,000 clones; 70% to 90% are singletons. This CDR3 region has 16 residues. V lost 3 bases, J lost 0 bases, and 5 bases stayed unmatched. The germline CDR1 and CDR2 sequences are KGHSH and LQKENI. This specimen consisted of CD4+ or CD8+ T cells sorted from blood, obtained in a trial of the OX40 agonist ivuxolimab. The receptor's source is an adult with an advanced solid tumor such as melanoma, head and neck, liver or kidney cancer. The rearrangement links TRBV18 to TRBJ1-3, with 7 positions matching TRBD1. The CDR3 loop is CASSPGQLSSGNTIYF. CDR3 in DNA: TGTGCCAGCTCACCGGGACAGCTGAGCTCTGGAAACACCATATATTTT.